This TCR beta chain comes out of a study of control samples from healthy donors and cancer patients (TCRdb year 2020). A word on this clone: The antigen it binds to is not known. No base qualities exist here, and no much larger clone lies one base off it.

The library relied on the immunoSEQ multiplex PCR assay. The table comes from immuneACCESS by way of TCRdb, which keeps in-frame sequences with V and J called. Part of the clones is missing from these tables; in studies checked, under half for an unresolved V gene and the rest for unknown reasons. The sample includes under 100,000 clones, with 88% observed a single time. Roughly an eighth of the sample is in the top ten clones. The germline ends are 12 bases apart after V is trimmed by 1 base and J by 4 bases. The CDR3 has 14 amino acids, counting the end cysteine and phenylalanine. CDR3 DNA is the only sequence kept; it has 42 bases, read in frame from the first base. Sequences SGHKS (CDR1) and YYEKEE (CDR2) are obtained from the germline V gene (reference sequence).

The chain joins TRBV5-5 to TRBJ2-7, with the D gene tentatively TRBD1 or TRBD2, based on 5 matching bases in each. This sequence was found in a woman in her 70s in good health. The specimen sequenced was blood. The CDR3 protein is CASSLTQGPYEQYF. DNA sequence: TGTGCCAGCAGCTTGACTCAGGGACCTTACGAGCAGTACTTC.